The TCR beta chain under discussion was sequenced for a study of cytomegalovirus exposure and HLA in healthy donors. From germline, CDR1 is LNHDA and CDR2 SQIVND (reference sequence). V lost 3 bases and J 2 bases, leaving 10 bases between the germline ends. The CDR3 loop spans 14 amino acids. This PCR relied on a set of 60 Vbeta primers and 13 Jbeta primers. Some clones are missing from TCRdb's copy, which holds only in-frame ones; the method was immunoSEQ multiplex PCR. The listing records 90,000 to 100,000 clones. The gene calls are TRBV19 and TRBJ1-2; D is ambiguous. This receptor was obtained from a young woman in good health and CMV-seronegative. The sample consisted of PBMCs. The CDR3 protein is CASSIREINYGYTF. The CDR3 region has the DNA TGTGCCAGTAGTATTCGGGAGATCAACTATGGCTACACCTTC.